The rows below give T cell receptor beta chains drawn from one sample of a study of blood T cells in healthy people across ages. MiXCR was run by TCRdb on the 5' RACE reads, yielding one entry per CDR3 protein. The data show under 1,100,000 distinct CDR3 sequences, approximately 25% seen once. These data also featured in a second study, about T cells of mothers and their children.

The material sequenced was blood. These receptor sequences come from a girl aged 2 to 10 in good health. CDR3s include the opening cysteine and the closing phenylalanine or tryptophan. D genes are given only for firm matches. Rows give clone size only sometimes, using once, few, many, or a class for an expanded clone.

V gene	J gene	clone size	D gene	CDR3 protein	CDR3 DNA
TRBV6-5	TRBJ2-7	.	.	CASSYSTGRSVSYEQYF	TGTGCCAGCTCCTACTCGACAGGTCGGAGCGTGTCCTACGAGCAGTACTTC
TRBV20-1	TRBJ2-1	.	.	CSARGSGANEQFF	TGCAGTGCTAGGGGGTCGGGGGCCAATGAGCAGTTCTTC
TRBV28	TRBJ1-5	few	.	CATKGSSNQPQHF	TGTGCCACAAAGGGGAGTAGCAATCAGCCCCAGCATTTT
TRBV5-1	TRBJ2-5	.	TRBD1	CASSTGQGTETQYF	TGCGCCAGCAGCACGGGACAGGGGACGGAGACCCAGTACTTC
TRBV9	TRBJ2-1	few	TRBD1	CASQGVSSYNEQFF	TGTGCCAGCCAGGGGGTGAGCTCCTACAATGAGCAGTTCTTC
TRBV4-1	TRBJ2-1	.	TRBD1	CASSPPGQHNEQFF	TGCGCCAGCAGCCCTCCGGGACAGCACAATGAGCAGTTCTTC
TRBV4-1	TRBJ2-2	few	TRBD2	CASSAGENTGELFF	TGCGCCAGCAGTGCGGGAGAGAACACCGGGGAGCTGTTTTTT
TRBV6-5	TRBJ1-1	.	.	CASSYVASLEAFF	TGTGCCAGCAGTTACGTGGCGAGCTTAGAAGCTTTCTTT
TRBV12-3/TRBV12-4	TRBJ2-7	.	.	CTSSWNSYEQYF	TGTACCAGCAGTTGGAACTCCTACGAGCAGTACTTC
TRBV12-3/TRBV12-4	TRBJ1-1	few	.	CASSLTGSAEAFF	TGTGCCAGCAGTCTCACAGGGAGCGCTGAAGCTTTCTTT
TRBV12-5	TRBJ2-2	few	TRBD1	CASGLVPKGRQGGLGSNTGELFF	TGTGCTAGTGGTTTGGTACCTAAAGGTAGACAGGGGGGCCTGGGGTCGAACACCGGGGAGCTGTTTTTT
TRBV28	TRBJ2-1	.	TRBD1	CASSSPRQGINEQFF	TGTGCCAGCAGTTCCCCGAGACAGGGGATCAATGAGCAGTTCTTC
TRBV15	TRBJ2-1	.	TRBD2	CATSGRGLPLGYNEQFF	TGTGCCACCAGCGGCCGGGGACTACCTCTCGGCTACAATGAGCAGTTCTTC
TRBV3-1	TRBJ2-7	.	.	CASSQYVSYEQYF	TGTGCCAGCAGCCAATACGTATCCTACGAGCAGTACTTC
TRBV7-9	TRBJ1-5	.	.	CASSLDTQPQHF	TGTGCCAGCAGCTTGGATACTCAGCCCCAGCATTTT
TRBV5-5	TRBJ2-5	few	TRBD1	CASSPRPDRQETQYF	TGTGCCAGCAGCCCCCGCCCGGACAGGCAAGAGACCCAGTACTTC
TRBV6-1	TRBJ1-1	.	.	CASRARGAATEAFF	TGTGCCAGCAGAGCACGGGGGGCTGCGACTGAAGCTTTCTTT
TRBV20-1	TRBJ2-2	.	TRBD1	CSVTPGGYTGELFF	TGCAGTGTCACACCAGGGGGCTACACCGGGGAGCTGTTTTTT
TRBV4-2	TRBJ1-4	few	.	CASSFSPTNEKLFF	TGTGCCAGCAGCTTTAGTCCTACTAATGAAAAACTGTTTTTT
TRBV24-1	TRBJ2-1	.	TRBD1	CATSDLGSEQGDNEQFF	TGTGCCACCAGTGATTTGGGGTCGGAACAGGGGGACAATGAGCAGTTCTTC
TRBV2	TRBJ2-7	few	TRBD1	CASRPRGHSYEQYF	TGTGCCAGCAGACCCAGGGGGCACTCCTACGAGCAGTACTTC
TRBV2	TRBJ2-7	.	.	CASSATGFEQYF	TGTGCCAGCAGTGCGACAGGTTTCGAGCAGTACTTC
TRBV6-2/TRBV6-3	TRBJ1-2	.	TRBD1	CASSYGPTGYGYTF	TGTGCCAGCAGTTACGGCCCGACAGGGTATGGCTACACCTTC
TRBV11-3	TRBJ1-4	.	TRBD1	CASSVPGQGNEKLFF	TGTGCCAGCAGCGTACCGGGACAGGGGAATGAAAAACTGTTTTTT
TRBV6-2/TRBV6-3	TRBJ2-3	.	.	CASSYSRDTQYF	TGTGCCAGCAGTTACTCGCGAGATACGCAGTATTTT
TRBV24-1	TRBJ1-1	.	.	CATRGRYENTEASF	TGTGCCACCAGGGGCAGGTACGAGAACACTGAAGCTTCCTTT
TRBV7-9	TRBJ2-1	.	TRBD2	CASINRGGGYNEQFF	TGTGCCAGCATCAATCGGGGGGGAGGCTACAATGAGCAGTTCTTC
TRBV6-5	TRBJ2-5	.	TRBD2	CASSYSIGGGAETQYF	TGTGCCAGCAGTTACTCGATTGGCGGGGGGGCCGAGACCCAGTACTTC
TRBV7-2	TRBJ1-6	.	TRBD1	CASSLGTGNNSPLHF	TGTGCCAGCAGCTTAGGGACAGGAAATAATTCACCCCTCCACTTT
TRBV20-1	TRBJ2-7	.	.	CSAVGYLDPYEQYF	TGCAGTGCTGTCGGGTATTTGGACCCCTACGAGCAGTACTTC
TRBV9	TRBJ1-2	.	.	CASSALAGTGFTYGYTF	TGTGCCAGCAGCGCCCTTGCGGGGACGGGGTTCACCTATGGCTACACCTTC
TRBV4-2	TRBJ1-5	.	.	CASSHPQGDQPQHF	TGTGCCAGCAGCCACCCTCAGGGTGATCAGCCCCAGCATTTT
TRBV5-5	TRBJ2-7	.	TRBD1	CASSLIFTGGDEQYF	TGTGCCAGCAGCTTAATTTTCACAGGGGGCGACGAGCAGTACTTC
TRBV6-5	TRBJ2-3	.	TRBD2	CASSKGTSAQYF	TGTGCCAGCAGTAAAGGGACTAGTGCGCAGTATTTT
TRBV10-3	TRBJ2-1	once	.	CAISRGKLDEQFF	TGTGCCATCAGCAGGGGCAAATTGGATGAGCAGTTCTTC
TRBV28	TRBJ1-5	many	.	CASSRDRNQPQHF	TGTGCCAGCAGTCGGGACCGAAATCAGCCCCAGCATTTT
TRBV15	TRBJ2-7	few	.	CATSRDRARKEQYF	TGTGCCACCAGCAGAGATCGGGCGAGAAAAGAGCAGTACTTC
TRBV29-1	TRBJ2-5	.	.	CSVRGPLLETQHF	TGCAGCGTTCGGGGGCCCCTGTTGGAGACCCAGCACTTC
TRBV12-3/TRBV12-4	TRBJ1-4	.	TRBD1	CASSGVGTEFSTNEKLFF	TGTGCCAGCAGCGGAGTGGGGACAGAGTTTTCAACTAATGAAAAACTGTTTTTT
TRBV5-4	TRBJ2-1	few	TRBD2	CASSLRRFGLAGNSYNEQFF	TGTGCCAGCAGCTTACGTCGCTTTGGACTAGCGGGTAATTCCTACAATGAGCAGTTCTTC
TRBV12-3/TRBV12-4	TRBJ1-5	.	.	CASSPPVRGVNNQPQHF	TGTGCCAGCAGCCCCCCAGTCCGAGGGGTTAACAATCAGCCCCAGCATTTT
TRBV7-9	TRBJ1-2	.	.	CASSREGHLHGYTF	TGTGCCAGCAGCCGGGAAGGACATCTCCATGGCTACACCTTC
TRBV29-1	TRBJ2-1	few	.	CSVRLLSGEQFF	TGCAGCGTGCGACTTTTGTCGGGTGAGCAGTTCTTC